One sample yielded the 5 T cell receptor beta chains listed below, sequenced in a study of graft-versus-host responses after intestinal transplantation. The data were produced by immunoSEQ multiplex PCR, yet TCRdb's version contains in-frame clones alone and is incomplete. The sample lists approximately 9,400 clones; around 87% were seen once. The specimen comprised PBMCs, sampled just under 250 days after intestinal transplant. The receptors were sampled from a human patient who received an intestinal transplant, so some T cells may come from the graft donor.

The rearrangement uses TRBV9 and TRBJ1-5, with TRBD1 matching 11 bases. This CDR3 is 16 amino acids long. Germline CDR1 and CDR2: SGDLS and YYNGEE. After removal of 0 bases from V and 7 bases from J, the junction contained 6 bases not matched to a gene. DNA for the CDR3: TGTGCCAGCAGCGTAGGTTCAGGACAGGGGGCCCAGCCCCAGCATTTT. It is translated as CASSVGSGQGAQPQHF.

This chain joins TRBV28 and TRBJ2-1, with 11 bases fitting TRBD2. The CDR3 is 17 amino acids. Germline V gene data show CDR1 as MDHEN and CDR2 as SYDVKM. V trimming: 7 bases; J trimming: 2 bases; junction bases outside the gene matches: 10. The DNA of the CDR3 is TGTGCCAGCAAGAATAGCGGGAGGGCCCAGACCTACAATGAGCAGTTCTTC. It codes for CASKNSGRAQTYNEQFF.

The V call is TRBV7-2, the J call TRBJ2-7, with 13 bases lining up with TRBD2. With V trimmed by 1 base and J by 6 bases, 3 bases remained unmatched. Per the germline V gene, CDR1 is SGHTA and CDR2 is FQGNSA. The CDR3 sequence is 15 residues long. In DNA form, the CDR3 reads TGTGCCAGCAGCTTAGGGACTAGCGGGAGTATCGAGCAGTACTTC. Amino acid sequence: CASSLGTSGSIEQYF.

This clone has a single count. The chain carries TRBV28 and TRBJ2-1; 10 nucleotides match TRBD1. Per germline, CDR1 MDHEN and CDR2 SYDVKM. Trimming took 5 bases from V and 7 from J; bases not matched to a gene: 8. The CDR3 consists of 15 residues. DNA of the CDR3: TGTGCCAGCAGTCCGGGGACAGGGGTTCGAAATGAGCAGTTCTTC. Its translation: CASSPGTGVRNEQFF.

This chain links TRBV4-1 with TRBJ2-1, with 9 bases fitting TRBD2. The length of the CDR3 is 15 residues. Germline V lookup: CDR1 MGHRA, CDR2 YSYEKL. V was clipped by 5 bases and J by 4 bases; unmatched bases: 6. CDR3 sequence: CASSKTSGEYNEQFF. For the CDR3, the DNA is TGCGCCAGCAGCAAGACTAGCGGAGAGTACAATGAGCAGTTCTTC.